This TCR beta chain was recovered during a study of T cell repertoires in cytomegalovirus infection. About the research overall: Shared public TCR beta signatures pointed to both CMV infection and a matching HLA type. Notes on the study in general: Dominant in the ex vivo response were TCR beta clonotypes restricted by HLA-C and specific for CMV. Pooled public TCR beta family frequency picked out CMV carriers with the relevant HLA.

V lost 1 base and J 0 bases, leaving 9 bases between the germline ends. The CDR3 consists of 15 residues. Germline CDR1 SGHVS, CDR2 FNYEAQ. This clonotype has only a few counts. The antigen is not known. TCRdb re-analysed the reads in MiXCR, keeping a single row per CDR3 protein. The sample shows 570,000 or so distinct CDR3 sequences, approximately 40% of them seen only once. The specimen was cultured PBMCs, collected from culture after CMV antigen stimulation. The rearrangement uses TRBV7-6 and TRBJ2-5, with a weak D call TRBD2 (6 bases). The receptor comes from a human donor in good health (CMV status not recorded). Some clones in this sample may be carry-over from other donors' samples. DNA of the CDR3: TGTGCCAGCAGCTTAGTCGGGAGAGACCAAGAGACCCAGTACTTC. Its translation is CASSLVGRDQETQYF.